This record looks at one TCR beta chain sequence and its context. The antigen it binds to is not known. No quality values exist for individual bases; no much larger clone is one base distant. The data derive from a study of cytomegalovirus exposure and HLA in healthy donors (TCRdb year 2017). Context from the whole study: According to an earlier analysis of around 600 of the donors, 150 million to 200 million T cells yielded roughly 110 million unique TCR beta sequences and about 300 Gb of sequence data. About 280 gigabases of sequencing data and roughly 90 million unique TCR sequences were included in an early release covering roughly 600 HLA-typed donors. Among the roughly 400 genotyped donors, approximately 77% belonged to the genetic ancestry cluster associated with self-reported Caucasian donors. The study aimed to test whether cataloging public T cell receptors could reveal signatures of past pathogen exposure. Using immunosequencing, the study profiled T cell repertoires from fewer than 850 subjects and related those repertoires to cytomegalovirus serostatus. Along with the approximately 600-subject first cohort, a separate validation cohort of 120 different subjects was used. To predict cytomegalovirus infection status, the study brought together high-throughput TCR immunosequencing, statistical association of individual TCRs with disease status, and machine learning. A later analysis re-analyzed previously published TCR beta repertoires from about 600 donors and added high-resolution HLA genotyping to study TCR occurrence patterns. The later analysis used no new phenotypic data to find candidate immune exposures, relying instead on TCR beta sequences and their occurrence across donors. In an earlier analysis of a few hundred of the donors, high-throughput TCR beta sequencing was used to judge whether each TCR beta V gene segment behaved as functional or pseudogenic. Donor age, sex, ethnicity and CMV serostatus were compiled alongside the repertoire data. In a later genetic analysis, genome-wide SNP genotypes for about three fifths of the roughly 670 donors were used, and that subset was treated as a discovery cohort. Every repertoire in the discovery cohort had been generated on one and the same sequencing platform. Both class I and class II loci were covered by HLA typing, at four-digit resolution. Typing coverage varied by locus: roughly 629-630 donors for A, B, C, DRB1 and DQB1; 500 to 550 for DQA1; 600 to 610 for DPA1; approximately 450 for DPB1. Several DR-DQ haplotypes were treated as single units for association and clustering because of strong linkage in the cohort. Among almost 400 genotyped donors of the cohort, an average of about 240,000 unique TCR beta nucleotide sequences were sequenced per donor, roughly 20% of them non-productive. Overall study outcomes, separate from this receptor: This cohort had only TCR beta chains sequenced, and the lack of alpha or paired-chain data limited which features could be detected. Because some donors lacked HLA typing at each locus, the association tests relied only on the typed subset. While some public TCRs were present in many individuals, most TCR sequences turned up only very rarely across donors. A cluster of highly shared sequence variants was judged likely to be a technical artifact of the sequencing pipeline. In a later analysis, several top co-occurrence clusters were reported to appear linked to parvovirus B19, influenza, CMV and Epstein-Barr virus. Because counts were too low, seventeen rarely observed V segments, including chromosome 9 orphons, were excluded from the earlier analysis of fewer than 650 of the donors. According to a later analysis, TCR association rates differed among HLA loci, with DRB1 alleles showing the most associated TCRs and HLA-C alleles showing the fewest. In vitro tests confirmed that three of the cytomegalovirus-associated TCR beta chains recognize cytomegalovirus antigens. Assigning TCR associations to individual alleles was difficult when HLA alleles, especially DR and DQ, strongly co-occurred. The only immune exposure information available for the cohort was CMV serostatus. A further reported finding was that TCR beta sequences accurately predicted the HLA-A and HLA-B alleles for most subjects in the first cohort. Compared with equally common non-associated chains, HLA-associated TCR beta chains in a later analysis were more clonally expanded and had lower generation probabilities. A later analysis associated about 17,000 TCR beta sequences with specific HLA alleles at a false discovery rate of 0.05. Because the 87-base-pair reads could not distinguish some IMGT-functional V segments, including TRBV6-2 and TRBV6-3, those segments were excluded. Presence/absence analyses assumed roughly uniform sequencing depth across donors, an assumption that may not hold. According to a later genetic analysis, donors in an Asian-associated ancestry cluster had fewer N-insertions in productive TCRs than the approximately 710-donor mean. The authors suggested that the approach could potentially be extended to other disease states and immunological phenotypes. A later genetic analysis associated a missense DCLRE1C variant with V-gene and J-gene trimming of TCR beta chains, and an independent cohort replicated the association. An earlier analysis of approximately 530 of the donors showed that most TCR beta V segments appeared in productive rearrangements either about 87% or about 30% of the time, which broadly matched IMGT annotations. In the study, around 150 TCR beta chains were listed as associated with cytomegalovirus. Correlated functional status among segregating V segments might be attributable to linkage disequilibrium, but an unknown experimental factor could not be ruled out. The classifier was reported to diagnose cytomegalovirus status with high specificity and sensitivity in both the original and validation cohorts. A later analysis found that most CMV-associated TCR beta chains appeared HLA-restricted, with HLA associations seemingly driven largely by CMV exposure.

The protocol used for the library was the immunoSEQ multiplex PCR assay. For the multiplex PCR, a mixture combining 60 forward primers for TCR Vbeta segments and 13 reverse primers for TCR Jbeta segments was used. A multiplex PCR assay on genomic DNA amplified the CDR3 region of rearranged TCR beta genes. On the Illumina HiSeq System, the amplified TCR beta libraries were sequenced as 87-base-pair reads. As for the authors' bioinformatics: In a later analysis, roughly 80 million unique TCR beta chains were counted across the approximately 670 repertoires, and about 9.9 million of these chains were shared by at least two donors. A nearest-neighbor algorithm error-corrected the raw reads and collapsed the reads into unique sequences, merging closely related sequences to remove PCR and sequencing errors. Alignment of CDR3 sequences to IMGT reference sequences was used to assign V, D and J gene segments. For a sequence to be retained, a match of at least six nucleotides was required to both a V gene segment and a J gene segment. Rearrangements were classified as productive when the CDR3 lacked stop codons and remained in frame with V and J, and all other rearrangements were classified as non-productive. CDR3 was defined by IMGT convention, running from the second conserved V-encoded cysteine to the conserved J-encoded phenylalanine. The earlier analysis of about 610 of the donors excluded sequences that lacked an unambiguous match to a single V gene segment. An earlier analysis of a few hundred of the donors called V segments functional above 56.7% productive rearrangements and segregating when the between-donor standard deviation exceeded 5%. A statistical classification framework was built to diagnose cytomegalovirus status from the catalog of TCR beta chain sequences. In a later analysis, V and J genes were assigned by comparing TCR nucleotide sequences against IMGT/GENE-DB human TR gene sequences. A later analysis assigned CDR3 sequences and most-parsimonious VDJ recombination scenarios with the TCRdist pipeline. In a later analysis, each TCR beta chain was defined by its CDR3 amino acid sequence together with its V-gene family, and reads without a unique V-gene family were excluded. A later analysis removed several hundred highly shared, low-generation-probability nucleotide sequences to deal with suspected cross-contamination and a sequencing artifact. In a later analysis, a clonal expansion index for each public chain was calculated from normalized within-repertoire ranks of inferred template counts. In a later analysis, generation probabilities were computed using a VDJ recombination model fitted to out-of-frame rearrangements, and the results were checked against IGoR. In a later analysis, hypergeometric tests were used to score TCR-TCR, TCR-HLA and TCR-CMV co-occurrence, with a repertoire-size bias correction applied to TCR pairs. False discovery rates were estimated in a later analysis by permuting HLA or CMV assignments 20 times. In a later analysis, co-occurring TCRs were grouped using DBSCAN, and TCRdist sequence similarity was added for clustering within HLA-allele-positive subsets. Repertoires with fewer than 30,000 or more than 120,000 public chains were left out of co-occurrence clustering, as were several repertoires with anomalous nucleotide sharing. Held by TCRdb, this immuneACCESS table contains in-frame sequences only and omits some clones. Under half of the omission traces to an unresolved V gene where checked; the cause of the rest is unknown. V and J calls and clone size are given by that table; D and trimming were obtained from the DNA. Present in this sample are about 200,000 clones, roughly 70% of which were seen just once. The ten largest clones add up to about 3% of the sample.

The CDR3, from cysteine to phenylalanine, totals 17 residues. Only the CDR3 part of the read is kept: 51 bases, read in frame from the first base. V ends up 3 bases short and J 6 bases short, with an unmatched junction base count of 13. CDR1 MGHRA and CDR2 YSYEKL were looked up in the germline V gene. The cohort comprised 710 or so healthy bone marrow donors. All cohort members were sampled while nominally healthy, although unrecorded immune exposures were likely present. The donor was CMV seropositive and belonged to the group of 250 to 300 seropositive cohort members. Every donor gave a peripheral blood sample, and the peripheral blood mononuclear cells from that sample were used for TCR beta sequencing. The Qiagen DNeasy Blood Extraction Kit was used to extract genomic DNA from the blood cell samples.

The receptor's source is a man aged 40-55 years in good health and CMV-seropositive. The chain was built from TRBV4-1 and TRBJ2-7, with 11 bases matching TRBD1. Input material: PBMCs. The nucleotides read TGCGCCAGCAGCCACCGGGCGGCCCCGGGACAGGGGGTCGAGCAGTACTTC. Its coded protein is CASSHRAAPGQGVEQYF.